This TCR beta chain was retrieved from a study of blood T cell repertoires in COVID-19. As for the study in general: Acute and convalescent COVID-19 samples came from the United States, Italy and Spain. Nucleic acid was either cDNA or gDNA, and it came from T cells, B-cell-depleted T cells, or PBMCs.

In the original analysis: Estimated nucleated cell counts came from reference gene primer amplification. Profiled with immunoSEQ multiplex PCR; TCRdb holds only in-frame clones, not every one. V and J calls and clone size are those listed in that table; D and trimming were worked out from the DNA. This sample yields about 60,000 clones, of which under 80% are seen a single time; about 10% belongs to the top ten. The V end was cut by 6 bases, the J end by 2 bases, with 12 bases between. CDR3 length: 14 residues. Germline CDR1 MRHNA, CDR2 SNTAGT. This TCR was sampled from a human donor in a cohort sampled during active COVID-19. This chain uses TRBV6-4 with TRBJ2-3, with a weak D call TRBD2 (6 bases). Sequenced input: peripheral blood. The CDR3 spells CASSRGLITDTQYF. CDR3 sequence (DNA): TGTGCCAGCAGCCGGGGACTCATCACAGATACGCAGTATTTT.